The sequence of this T cell receptor (beta chain) was determined in a study of cytomegalovirus exposure and HLA in healthy donors. About the research overall: Genotyping of 398 donors showed that over 80% belonged to the Caucasian-associated ancestry cluster.

The CDR3 runs 17 residues. Germline lookup yields CDR1 LGHNA and CDR2 YNFKEQ. V shed 0 bases and J 6 bases; nucleotides not matched to a gene: 13. In this sample, this clone turned up once. 60 Vbeta and 13 Jbeta primers were used in PCR. Data came from immunoSEQ multiplex PCR; TCRdb stores just in-frame clones and leaves some out. The sample holds over 150,000 clones, approximately 84% seen once. This chain links TRBV4-2 with TRBJ2-7, with TRBD1 identical over 8 bases. The TCR comes from a man between 18 and 29 years old in good health and CMV-seronegative. What was sequenced was PBMCs. DNA for the CDR3: TGTGCCAGCAGCCAAGACCTACTCGGACAGGGCTTGGGCGAGCAGTACTTC. Translated, it gives CASSQDLLGQGLGEQYF.